Listed below are T cell receptor beta chains from one sample, sequenced in a study of cytomegalovirus exposure and HLA in healthy donors. Only in-frame clones appear in the TCRdb table, and some are missing; sequencing was by immunoSEQ multiplex PCR. The sample holds approximately 140,000 clones, more than 75% seen once. Sequencing used PBMCs. These receptors originate from a woman in her forties in good health and CMV-seropositive. CDR3s include the opening cysteine and the closing phenylalanine or tryptophan. The D gene is left open where the match is weak. The size field is filled for only some rows; it gives once, few, many or a size class.

d_call j_call clone_size v_call cdr3_nt cdr3_aa
TRBD1 TRBJ2-7 . TRBV19 TGTGCCAGTAGTACCGGGACAGTTAACGAGCAGTACTTC CASSTGTVNEQYF
TRBD1 TRBJ2-2 . TRBV7-6 TGTGCCAGCAGTCAGACAGGGAATTCCGGGGAGCTGTTTTTT CASSQTGNSGELFF
TRBD1 TRBJ1-4 . TRBV2 TGTGCCAGCAGTCGAGACAGGGGGACTAATGAAAAACTGTTTTTT CASSRDRGTNEKLFF
. TRBJ1-1 . TRBV29-1 TGCAGCGTTATTAAAAGCGGACAGCCAGAAGCTTTCTTT CSVIKSGQPEAFF
. TRBJ2-7 . TRBV14 TGTGCCAGCAGCCAGAACCAGGGAAGCCCCTACGAGCAGTACTTC CASSQNQGSPYEQYF
. TRBJ1-3 . TRBV7-8 TGTGCCAGCAGCCCTTGGGGAGGGGAGGGTGGAAACACCATATATTTT CASSPWGGEGGNTIYF
. TRBJ1-1 . TRBV10-3 TGTGCCTCAAACGGACAGATTTTCATGAACACTGAAGCTTTCTTT CASNGQIFMNTEAFF
TRBD1 TRBJ1-5 . TRBV6-5 TGTGCCAGCAACCAGGGGGAGAGGTATCAGCCCCAGCATTTT CASNQGERYQPQHF
. TRBJ2-1 . TRBV7-8 TGTGCCAGCAGCTTAGGGGCGTACAATGAGCAGTTCTTC CASSLGAYNEQFF
. TRBJ1-5 once TRBV6-5 TGTGCCAGCAGTTACTCACAAGGGAGCGAACAGCCCCAGCATTTT CASSYSQGSEQPQHF
TRBD2 TRBJ2-7 . TRBV2 TGTGCCAGCAGCAGGACCCCTAGCGGGAGGGCCGATTCTGACGAGCAGTACTTC CASSRTPSGRADSDEQYF
TRBD2 TRBJ2-7 . TRBV28 TGTGCCAGCAGTTCACGACTAGCGGGAGCTTACGAGCAGTACTTC CASSSRLAGAYEQYF
TRBD2 TRBJ2-3 few TRBV11-3 TGTGCCAGCAGCTTCAGCGGGAGTTCGGATACGCAGTATTTT CASSFSGSSDTQYF
. TRBJ2-3 . TRBV5-4 TGTGCCAGCAGCTGGGACTCTAAAGATACGCAGTATTTT CASSWDSKDTQYF
. TRBJ1-5 . TRBV2 TGTGCCAGCAGTGGGCAGGGCAATCAGCCCCAGCATTTT CASSGQGNQPQHF
TRBD1 TRBJ2-3 . TRBV7-2 TGTGCCAGCAGCCACGGACAGGGGGCAGATACGCAGTATTTT CASSHGQGADTQYF
. TRBJ1-6 . TRBV7-8 TGTGCCAGCAGCTTCCTAGACAGGAGTCCGAATTCACCCCTCCACTTT CASSFLDRSPNSPLHF
TRBD1 TRBJ1-1 . TRBV7-3 TGTGCCAGCAGCAGGGGACAGGACACTGAAGCTTTCTTT CASSRGQDTEAFF
. TRBJ2-1 few TRBV6-6 TGTGCCAGCAGTTCATCTCTAGAAAATGAGCAGTTCTTC CASSSSLENEQFF
TRBD2 TRBJ2-3 . TRBV10-2 TGCGCCAGCCCGATGAGGGTCGCGGGAGAGACAGATACGCAGTATTTT CASPMRVAGETDTQYF
. TRBJ2-1 . TRBV6-5 TGTGCCAGCAGTTATTCCGGGACTCTACTCAATGAGCAGTTCTTC CASSYSGTLLNEQFF
. TRBJ1-5 once TRBV6-1 TGTGCCGGGGGGGGAGGGATCGGCCAGCCCCAGCATTTT CAGGGGIGQPQHF